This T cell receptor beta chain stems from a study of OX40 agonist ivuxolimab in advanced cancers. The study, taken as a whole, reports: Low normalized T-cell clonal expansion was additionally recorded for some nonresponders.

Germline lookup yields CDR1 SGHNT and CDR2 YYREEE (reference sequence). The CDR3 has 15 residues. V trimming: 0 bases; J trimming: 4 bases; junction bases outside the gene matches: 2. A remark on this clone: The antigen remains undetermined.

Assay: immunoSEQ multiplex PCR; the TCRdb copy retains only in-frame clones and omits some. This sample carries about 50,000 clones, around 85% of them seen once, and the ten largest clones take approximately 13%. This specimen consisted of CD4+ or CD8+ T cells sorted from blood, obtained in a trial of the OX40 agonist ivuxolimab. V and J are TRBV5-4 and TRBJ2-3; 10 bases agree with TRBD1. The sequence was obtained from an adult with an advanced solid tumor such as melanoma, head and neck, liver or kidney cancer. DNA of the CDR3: TGTGCCAGCAGCTTGGGCGGGACAGGGGCAGATACGCAGTATTTT. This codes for CASSLGGTGADTQYF. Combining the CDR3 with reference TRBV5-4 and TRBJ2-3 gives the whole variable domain ETGVTQSPTHLIKTRGQQVTLRCSSQSGHNTVSWYQQALGQGPQFIFQYYREEENGRGNFPPRFSGLQFPNYSSELNVNALELDDSALYLCASSLGGTGADTQYFGPGTRLTVL.